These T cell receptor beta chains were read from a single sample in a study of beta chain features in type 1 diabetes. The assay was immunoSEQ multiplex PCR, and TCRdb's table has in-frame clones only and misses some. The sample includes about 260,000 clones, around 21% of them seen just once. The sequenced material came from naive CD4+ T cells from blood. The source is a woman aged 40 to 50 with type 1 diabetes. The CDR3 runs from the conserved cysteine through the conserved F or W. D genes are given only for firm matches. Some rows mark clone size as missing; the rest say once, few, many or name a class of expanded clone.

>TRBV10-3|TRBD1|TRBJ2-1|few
CATTGTGYGEDEQFF
TGTGCGACCACGGGGACAGGGTACGGTGAGGATGAGCAGTTCTTC
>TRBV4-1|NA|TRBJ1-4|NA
CASSPTDINEKLFF
TGCGCCAGCAGCCCGACAGACATTAATGAAAAACTGTTTTTT
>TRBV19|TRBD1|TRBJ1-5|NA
CASSPGQGGNNQPQHF
TGTGCCAGTAGCCCAGGACAGGGAGGAAACAATCAGCCCCAGCATTTT
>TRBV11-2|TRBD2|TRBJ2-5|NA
CASSLGLAGVQETQYF
TGTGCCAGCAGCTTAGGGCTAGCGGGAGTTCAGGAGACCCAGTACTTC
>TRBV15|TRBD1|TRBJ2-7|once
CATSRPSGTGPYEQYF
TGTGCCACCAGCAGACCTTCCGGGACAGGGCCCTACGAGCAGTACTTC
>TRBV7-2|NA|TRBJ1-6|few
CASTRQNSPLHF
TGTGCCAGCACTCGACAGAATTCACCCCTCCACTTT
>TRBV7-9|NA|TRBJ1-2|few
CASSPDPGSYTF
TGTGCCAGCAGCCCCGACCCGGGAAGCTACACCTTC
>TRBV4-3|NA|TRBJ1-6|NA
CASSQEGGTGKSPLHF
TGCGCCAGCAGCCAAGAGGGCGGCACAGGGAAATCACCCCTCCACTTT
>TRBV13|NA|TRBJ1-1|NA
CASSAELRGSVTEAFF
TGTGCCAGCAGCGCGGAACTGCGGGGGTCTGTCACTGAAGCTTTCTTT
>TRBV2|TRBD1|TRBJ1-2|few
CASSPDRENGYTF
TGTGCCAGCAGTCCGGACAGGGAGAATGGCTACACCTTC
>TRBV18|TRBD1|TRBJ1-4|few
CASSPLGTENEKLFF
TGTGCCAGCTCACCACTAGGGACAGAAAATGAAAAACTGTTTTTT
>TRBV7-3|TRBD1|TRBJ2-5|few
CASSSYGQGYETQYF
TGTGCCAGCAGCTCATACGGACAGGGGTACGAGACCCAGTACTTC
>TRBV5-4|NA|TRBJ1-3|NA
CASSLTQGNTIYF
TGTGCCAGCAGCTTGACCCAGGGAAACACCATATATTTT
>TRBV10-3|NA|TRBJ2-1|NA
CAISAGVEGFVYNEQFF
TGTGCCATCAGCGCCGGGGTAGAAGGATTCGTCTACAATGAGCAGTTCTTC
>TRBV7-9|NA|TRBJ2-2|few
CASGGTGELFF
TGTGCGTCCGGGGGAACCGGGGAGCTGTTTTTT
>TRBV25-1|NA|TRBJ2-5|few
CASSGRTYQETQYF
TGTGCCAGCAGTGGTAGGACATACCAAGAGACCCAGTACTTC
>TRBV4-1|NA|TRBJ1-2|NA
CASSQRNYGYTF
TGCGCCAGCAGCCAACGTAACTATGGCTACACCTTC
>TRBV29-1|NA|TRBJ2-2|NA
CSVELGQGRVTGELFF
TGCAGCGTTGAATTGGGGCAGGGGCGGGTCACCGGGGAGCTGTTTTTT
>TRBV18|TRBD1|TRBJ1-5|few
CASSSETGQGINQPQHF
TGTGCCAGCTCATCGGAGACAGGACAGGGGATCAATCAGCCCCAGCATTTT
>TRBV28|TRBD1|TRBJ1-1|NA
CASRRTGGGTEAFF
TGTGCCAGCAGGCGTACAGGGGGAGGGACTGAAGCTTTCTTT
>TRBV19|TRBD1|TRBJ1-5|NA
CASALLRDSRNQPQHF
TGTGCCAGTGCGTTACTCCGGGACAGCCGAAATCAGCCCCAGCATTTT
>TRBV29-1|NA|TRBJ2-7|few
CSVEDYEGSGEQYF
TGCAGCGTTGAAGATTACGAGGGCAGCGGCGAGCAGTACTTC
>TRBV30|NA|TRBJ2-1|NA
CAWSVALVVQFF
TGTGCCTGGAGTGTGGCCCTAGTTGTGCAGTTCTTC
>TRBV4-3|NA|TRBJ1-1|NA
CASSQEWRFTEAFF
TGCGCCAGCAGCCAAGAGTGGAGGTTCACTGAAGCTTTCTTT
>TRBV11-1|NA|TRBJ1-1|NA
CASSLMQGVGTEAFF
TGTGCCAGCAGCTTAATGCAGGGTGTGGGCACTGAAGCTTTCTTT
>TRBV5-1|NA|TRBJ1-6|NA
CASSSAGADSPLHF
TGCGCCAGCAGCTCGGCAGGGGCCGATTCACCCCTCCACTTT